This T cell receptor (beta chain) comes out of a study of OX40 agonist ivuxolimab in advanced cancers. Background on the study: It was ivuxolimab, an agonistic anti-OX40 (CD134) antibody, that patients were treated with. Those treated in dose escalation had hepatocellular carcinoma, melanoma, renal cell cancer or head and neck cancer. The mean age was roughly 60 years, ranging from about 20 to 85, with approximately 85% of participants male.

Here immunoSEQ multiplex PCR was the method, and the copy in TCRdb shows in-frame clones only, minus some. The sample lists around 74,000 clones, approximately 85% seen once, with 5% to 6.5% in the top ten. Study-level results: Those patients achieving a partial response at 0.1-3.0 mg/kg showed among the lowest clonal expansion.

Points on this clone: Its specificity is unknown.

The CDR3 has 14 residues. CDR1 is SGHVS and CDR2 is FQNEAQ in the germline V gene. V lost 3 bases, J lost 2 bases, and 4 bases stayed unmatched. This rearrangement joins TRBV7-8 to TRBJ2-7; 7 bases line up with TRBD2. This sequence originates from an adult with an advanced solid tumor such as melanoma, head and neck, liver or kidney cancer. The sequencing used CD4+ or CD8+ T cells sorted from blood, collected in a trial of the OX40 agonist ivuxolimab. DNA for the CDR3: TGTGCCAGCAGCTTCATACTAGCGCCCTACGAGCAGTACTTC. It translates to CASSFILAPYEQYF.